This entry describes one T cell receptor beta chain. Its target is not known. This sample is drawn from a study of T cell responses to AZD1222 COVID-19 vaccine. Study-level findings and limits: Repertoire sampling was restricted to post-peak T cell response timepoints. Dominant CD4 TCR responses targeted spike regions 160-218 and 743-854.

The assay was immunoSEQ multiplex PCR, and TCRdb's table has in-frame clones only and misses some. The sample holds approximately 140,000 clones; about 91% are singletons and the top ten take approximately 15%. Germline V gene lookup returns CDR1 MNHEY and CDR2 SMNVEV (reference sequence). The CDR3 is 16 residues long. Trimming took 2 bases from V and 6 from J; bases not matched to a gene: 7. The TCR originated in an adult in good health. The J gene is TRBJ1-5, the V gene TRBV27; 10 bases fit TRBD1. Sequencing used peripheral blood, obtained on day 0 of AZD1222 vaccination. The CDR3 loop is CASSLRGQGYGQPQHF. CDR3 bases: TGTGCCAGCAGTTTAAGGGGACAGGGGTACGGTCAGCCCCAGCATTTT.